The present TCR beta chain was sequenced within a study of beta chain features in type 1 diabetes. Study-wide findings and caveats: The question left open here concerned HLA type influencing TCRB rearrangement. Any PCR bias toward short templates would affect both groups alike.

Details on this clone: Its antigen is as yet unknown.

The entirety of the isolated RNA underwent reverse transcription, so expressed TCRB transcripts were sequenced. Method: immunoSEQ multiplex PCR; TCRdb's copy keeps in-frame clones and lacks some. The table lists 900,000 or so clones, about 17% of them singletons. This clonotype was sampled from a woman between 18 and 29 years old in good health. Sequenced sample: naive CD4+ T cells from blood.

CDR3 nucleotide sequence: TGTGCCAGCGGCCGGACAGGGTCCTACGAGCAGTACTTC. It yields the protein CASGRTGSYEQYF. V gene TRBV25-1 combines with J gene TRBJ2-7; 8 bases are a match to TRBD1. CDR1 MGHDK and CDR2 SYGVNS come from the germline V gene. The CDR3 is 13 amino acids. V was clipped by 8 bases and J by 1 base; unmatched bases: 4.